The rows below give T cell receptor beta chains drawn from one sample of a study of T cell responses to AZD1222 COVID-19 vaccine. Some clones are missing from TCRdb's copy, which holds only in-frame ones; the method was immunoSEQ multiplex PCR. The table shows approximately 80,000 clones, with 85% to 90% occurring only once. This specimen consisted of peripheral blood, obtained on day 0 of AZD1222 vaccination. These receptors were taken from an adult in good health. CDR3s include the opening cysteine and the closing phenylalanine or tryptophan. D genes are given only for firm matches. Size values are once, few and many counts, or a class for expanded clones, and some rows have none.

NA	NA	TRBJ1-2	TRBV12-5	CASGPWPGEGGYTF	TGTGCTAGTGGTCCCTGGCCGGGGGAGGGAGGCTACACCTTC
NA	TRBD1	TRBJ1-5	TRBV27	CASRIQGANQPQHF	TGTGCCAGCCGAATACAGGGGGCAAATCAGCCCCAGCATTTT
NA	NA	TRBJ1-2	TRBV12-3/TRBV12-4	CASRKGREGGYTF	TGTGCCAGCAGGAAGGGACGGGAAGGTGGCTACACCTTC
NA	NA	TRBJ2-4	TRBV7-2	CASSFQDKNIQYF	TGTGCCAGCAGCTTCCAGGACAAAAACATTCAGTACTTC
once	TRBD1	TRBJ1-1	TRBV2	CASNGDREGNTEAFF	TGTGCCAGCAACGGGGACAGGGAGGGAAACACTGAAGCTTTCTTT
NA	NA	TRBJ1-1	TRBV18	CASSPMGVGTEAFF	TGTGCCAGCTCACCAATGGGAGTTGGGACTGAAGCTTTCTTT
NA	NA	TRBJ1-2	TRBV4-1	CASSQDIRDYGYTF	TGCGCCAGCAGCCAAGATATCAGGGACTATGGCTACACCTTC
NA	NA	TRBJ2-6	TRBV18	CASSPGGYGANVLTF	TGTGCCAGCTCACCTGGGGGGTACGGGGCCAACGTCCTGACTTTC
NA	NA	TRBJ1-2	TRBV9	CASSRTTEGYGYTF	TGTGCCAGCAGCCGGACAACCGAGGGGTATGGCTACACCTTC
NA	NA	TRBJ1-3	TRBV4-1	CASSHLQGILRSGNTIYF	TGCGCCAGCAGCCACCTACAGGGCATCCTACGATCTGGAAACACCATATATTTT
NA	NA	TRBJ1-2	TRBV5-1	CASSLVAGGYGYTF	TGCGCCAGCAGCTTGGTTGCAGGCGGGTATGGCTACACCTTC
once	NA	TRBJ1-6	TRBV18	CASSPTLNSPLHF	TGTGCCAGCTCACCTACGCTTAATTCACCCCTCCACTTT
NA	TRBD1	TRBJ1-5	TRBV5-1	CASSLTSGGAYRHF	TGCGCCAGCAGCTTAACATCAGGGGGCGCTTATCGGCATTTT
NA	TRBD2	TRBJ2-2	TRBV28	CASSLRRGGPGELFF	TGTGCCAGCAGTTTAAGGCGGGGGGGCCCCGGGGAGCTGTTTTTT
medium-sized	NA	TRBJ1-5	TRBV28	CASSLGTAWEPQHF	TGTGCCAGCAGTTTGGGGACGGCCTGGGAACCCCAGCATTTT
NA	NA	TRBJ2-5	TRBV3-1/TRBV3-2	CASSQARETQYF	TGTGCCAGCAGCCAAGCACGGGAGACCCAGTACTTC
NA	TRBD1	TRBJ1-5	TRBV7-2	CASSRQGANQPQHF	TGTGCCAGCAGCCGCCAGGGGGCAAATCAGCCCCAGCATTTT
NA	TRBD1	TRBJ1-2	TRBV14	CASSTNRGDGGYTF	TGTGCCAGCAGCACAAACAGGGGGGACGGTGGCTACACCTTC
NA	NA	TRBJ2-7	TRBV6-5	CATQRGSVNEQYF	TGTGCCACCCAAAGGGGGTCCGTGAATGAGCAGTACTTC
once	NA	TRBJ1-2	TRBV7-9	CASTISRRDRYGYTF	TGTGCCAGCACCATCTCGAGAAGGGATCGATATGGCTACACCTTC
NA	TRBD1	TRBJ1-2	TRBV18	CASSPGTGDSYGYTF	TGTGCCAGCTCGCCCGGGACAGGAGATAGCTATGGCTACACCTTC
NA	NA	TRBJ1-1	TRBV5-1	CASIGGTEAFF	TGCGCCAGCATAGGGGGGACTGAAGCTTTCTTT
NA	TRBD2	TRBJ2-5	TRBV18	CASSPSGSGVRETQYF	TGTGCCAGCTCACCATCCGGTAGCGGGGTGCGGGAGACCCAGTACTTC
NA	TRBD1	TRBJ1-1	TRBV19	CASNSDRANTEAFF	TGTGCCAGTAATTCGGACAGGGCCAACACTGAAGCTTTCTTT
once	TRBD1	TRBJ1-2	TRBV6-5	CASRLDRASNGYTF	TGTGCCAGCAGACTGGACAGGGCAAGTAACGGCTACACCTTC
NA	TRBD2	TRBJ2-2	TRBV6-4	CASSDGGAGELFF	TGTGCCAGCAGTGACGGGGGGGCCGGGGAGCTGTTTTTT
NA	NA	TRBJ1-5	TRBV21-1	CASTGTGGRNQPQHF	TGTGCCAGCACCGGGACAGGGGGCCGCAATCAGCCCCAGCATTTT
NA	TRBD1	TRBJ2-3	TRBV12-5	CASGRTGSGLGTDTQYF	TGTGCTAGTGGGAGGACAGGGAGTGGTTTGGGCACAGATACGCAGTATTTT
NA	TRBD1	TRBJ1-2	TRBV10-3	CAISEGRQGYGYTF	TGTGCCATCAGTGAGGGTCGACAGGGCTATGGCTACACCTTC
NA	NA	TRBJ1-6	TRBV28	CASRLLDYNSPLHF	TGTGCCAGCAGACTCCTTGACTATAATTCACCCCTCCACTTT
few	NA	TRBJ1-1	TRBV4-1	CASSQGSPGIQNTEAFF	TGCGCCAGCAGCCAAGGGTCCCCCGGCATACAGAACACTGAAGCTTTCTTT
once	NA	TRBJ1-2	TRBV24-1	CATSDPAEDSSNYGYTF	TGTGCCACCAGTGATCCGGCCGAAGACAGCTCTAACTATGGCTACACCTTC
few	TRBD1	TRBJ1-4	TRBV25-1	CASSEIRQGALNEKLFF	TGTGCCAGCAGTGAGATTCGACAGGGGGCACTTAATGAAAAACTGTTTTTT
NA	NA	TRBJ1-2	TRBV7-9	CASSVGTDYGYTF	TGTGCCAGCAGCGTCGGGACGGATTATGGCTACACCTTC
NA	NA	TRBJ1-1	TRBV5-1	CASSFAGEAFF	TGCGCCAGCAGCTTCGCAGGAGAAGCTTTCTTT
once	TRBD2	TRBJ2-3	TRBV19	CASSMISGGITDTQYF	TGTGCCAGTAGTATGATAAGCGGGGGTATCACAGATACGCAGTATTTT
few	NA	TRBJ1-2	TRBV6-5	CASSLRLGNGYTF	TGTGCCAGCAGTCTAAGGCTGGGAAACGGCTACACCTTC